The 21 T cell receptor beta chains below all came from one sample that was sequenced in a study of blood T cell repertoires in COVID-19. The protocol was immunoSEQ multiplex PCR, while the TCRdb copy is restricted to in-frame clones and leaves out a portion. The sample contains some 220,000 clones, about 81% of which appear only once. Sequenced: peripheral blood. The receptors derive from a woman in her 70s with COVID-19, enrolled during active disease.

The CDR3 sequence: CASGTGSQPYNEQFF. The DNA for the CDR3 is TGTGCCAGCGGGACAGGGAGCCAACCCTACAATGAGCAGTTCTTC. This chain joins TRBV6-5 and TRBJ2-1; 9 positions agree with TRBD1. CDR1 is MNHEY and CDR2 is SVGAGI in the germline V gene. The CDR3 runs to 15 residues. The V gene end was trimmed by 8 bases and the J gene end by 2 bases; junction bases not matched to a gene: 7.

This chain links TRBV6-5 with TRBJ1-2; 9 bases align to TRBD1. The V gene's germline CDR1 is MNHEY and CDR2 SVGAGI. J lost 2 bases, V lost 6 bases, and 7 bases had no gene match. The CDR3 loop spans 15 amino acids. The CDR3 spells CASRPGQGLNYGYTF. The CDR3 nucleotides read TGTGCCAGCAGACCCGGACAGGGGCTAAACTATGGCTACACCTTC.

Notes on this clone: Germline and junction disagree at one end, which may indicate a read error. The V gene is TRBV18, the J gene TRBJ1-3, with D perhaps TRBD1 (6 bases). Germline-derived CDR1 and CDR2 are KGHSH and LQKENI. This CDR3 is built from 15 residues. This CDR3 is CASSPVGAAGDTIYF. The CDR3 nucleotides read TGTGCCAGCTCACCGGTGGGGGCCGCTGGAGACACCATATATTTT.

This clone occurred once. V and J are TRBV25-1 and TRBJ1-6, with 7 bases identical to TRBD1. The ends lost 6 bases at V and 2 bases at J; junction bases unmatched: 7. Germline CDR1 is MGHDK and CDR2 is SYGVNS. The CDR3 is 16 amino acids. The CDR3 coding sequence is TGTGCCAGCAGAGAGACAGGGTTCACCTATAATTCACCCCTCCACTTT. Amino acid sequence: CASRETGFTYNSPLHF.

The chain joins TRBV25-1 to TRBJ2-3, with no clear D. CDR3 size: 12 residues. The germline V and J ends were trimmed by 6 bases and 2 bases, with 6 bases remaining between them. From germline, CDR1 is MGHDK and CDR2 SYGVNS. The CDR3 DNA is TGTGCCAGCAGGGGCAACACAGATACGCAGTATTTT. Translated, it gives CASRGNTDTQYF.

V and J are TRBV3-1 (or the pseudogene TRBV3-2) and TRBJ2-5; 13 bases line up with TRBD2. The germline gives CDR1 LGHDT, CDR2 YNNKEL (reference sequence). This CDR3 region has 16 residues. V shed 1 base, J shed 5 bases, and the junction held 4 bases outside the gene matches. The CDR3 loop is CASSQGLAGGGETQYF. DNA for the CDR3: TGTGCCAGCAGCCAAGGACTAGCGGGAGGTGGGGAGACCCAGTACTTC.

The chain links TRBV30 to TRBJ1-2; D remains unclear. Trimming left V 3 bases short and J 2 bases short, with 13 bases between. CDR1 is GTSNPN and CDR2 is SVGIG in the germline V gene (reference sequence). This CDR3 is 14 amino acids long. This CDR3 reads CAWSYIGGNYGYTF. DNA of the CDR3: TGTGCCTGGAGCTATATTGGCGGAAACTATGGCTACACCTTC.

V and J are TRBV27 and TRBJ2-5; D is perhaps TRBD2 (5 bases). This CDR3 has 16 residues. Trimming left V 2 bases short and J 0 bases short, with 13 bases between. CDR1 is MNHEY and CDR2 is SMNVEV in the germline V gene (reference sequence). CDR3 sequence reads: CASSLRRPAYQETQYF. The CDR3 bases are TGTGCCAGCAGTTTACGGAGGCCGGCGTACCAAGAGACCCAGTACTTC.

This clone was counted a few times. The chain employs TRBV6-5 and TRBJ1-1, with D hard to call. This CDR3 has 11 residues. Germline V gene sequence: CDR1 MNHEY, CDR2 SVGAGI. Trimming removed 7 bases at V and 1 base at J, with 4 bases between. CDR3 nucleotides: TGTGCCAGCACGTGGAACACTGAAGCTTTCTTT. Protein: CASTWNTEAFF.

CDR3 in amino acids: CASSRLAGDTGELFF. DNA for the CDR3: TGTGCCAGTAGTAGACTAGCGGGGGACACCGGGGAGCTGTTTTTT. The chain links TRBV19 to TRBJ2-2, with TRBD2 matching 12 bases. This CDR3 contains 15 residues. The V segment lost 4 bases and the J segment 3 bases; nucleotides outside the gene matches: 0. Germline V lookup: CDR1 LNHDA, CDR2 SQIVND (reference sequence).

The chain uses TRBV28 and TRBJ2-3, with unresolved D. V dropped 4 bases and J dropped 5 bases, with 4 bases sitting between them. The CDR3 loop spans 11 amino acids. Germline V gives CDR1 MDHEN, CDR2 SYDVKM. In nucleotides, the CDR3 is TGTGCCAGCAGTTCCCTAGATACGCAGTATTTT. As protein: CASSSLDTQYF.

This rearrangement joins TRBV7-2 to TRBJ2-2; 7 bases map to TRBD1. The CDR3 extends over 18 amino acids. Germline V gives CDR1 SGHTA, CDR2 FQGNSA. The V gene end was trimmed by 7 bases and the J gene end by 0 bases; junction bases not matched to a gene: 14. The CDR3 is CASTPLGRGFTNTGELFF. The CDR3 nucleotides read TGTGCCAGCACACCCTTGGGCAGGGGGTTTACGAACACCGGGGAGCTGTTTTTT. The full variable domain, rest sourced from reference TRBV7-2 and TRBJ2-2, is GAGVSQSPSNKVTEKGKDVELRCDPISGHTALYWYRQSLGQGLEFLIYFQGNSAPDKSGLPSDRFSAERTGGSVSTLTIQRTQQEDSAVYLCASTPLGRGFTNTGELFFGEGSRLTVL.

The chain uses TRBV21-1 and TRBJ1-5; the listed D gene, TRBD1, was not tested against the DNA. TRBV21-1 is shown as a pseudogene. The CDR3 is 13 residues long. CDR3 DNA: TGTGCCAGCAGCAGATTACAGGGTCGGCCCCAGCATTTT. As protein: CASSRLQGRPQHF.

This clone was counted a single time. This chain uses TRBV11-2 with TRBJ2-1; D remains ambiguous. This CDR3 spans 12 amino acids. Germline-derived CDR1 and CDR2 are SGHAT and FQNNGV. The V and J ends lost 2 bases and 12 bases respectively, with 11 bases between them. In DNA, the CDR3 is TGTGCCAGCAGCTTAAGCGAGATATCGCAGTTCTTC. Translation: CASSLSEISQFF.

The J gene is TRBJ1-3, the V gene TRBV2; D not resolved. This CDR3 contains 12 residues. The germline CDR1 and CDR2 sequences are SNHLY and FYNNEI. V was trimmed by 5 bases and J by 7 bases, leaving 9 bases between them. CDR3 sequence (DNA): TGTGCCAGCAGTCAGGAGGGTAACACCATATATTTT. This gives the protein CASSQEGNTIYF.

The sample holds a few counts of this clone. This sequence joins TRBV2 and TRBJ2-1; 8 bases agree with TRBD2. CDR1 and CDR2 (germline): SNHLY, FYNNEI. This CDR3 has 16 amino acids. Germline trimming cut 8 bases from V and 1 base from J; bases unmatched to any gene: 10. The CDR3 protein is CASAGRLARSYNEQFF. For the CDR3, the DNA is TGTGCCAGCGCCGGACGACTAGCGAGATCCTACAATGAGCAGTTCTTC.

The chain recombines TRBV6-6 with TRBJ2-7, with 7 bases identical to TRBD1. CDR3 length: 14 amino acids. The trim removed 5 bases at V and 2 bases at J, leaving 6 bases unmatched. Germline CDR1 and CDR2: MNHNY and SVGAGI (reference sequence). This CDR3 reads CASSRQGSTYEQYF. The CDR3 DNA reads as TGTGCCAGCAGTCGACAGGGCTCAACCTACGAGCAGTACTTC.

The V and J genes are TRBV7-9 and TRBJ1-5; D is ambiguous. The CDR3 loop spans 16 amino acids. V was cut by 2 bases and J by 6 bases, with 17 bases left in between. From germline, CDR1 is SEHNR and CDR2 FQNEAQ (reference sequence). CDR3 amino acids: CASSLTIEIPGQPQHF. The DNA for the CDR3 is TGTGCCAGCAGCTTAACCATAGAAATACCTGGTCAGCCCCAGCATTTT.

V is TRBV4-3 and J is TRBJ2-7; tentative D call: TRBD2 (5 bases). CDR3 size: 15 residues. Germline V gives CDR1 LGHNA, CDR2 YSLEER. Trimming left V 4 bases short and J 7 bases short, with 20 bases between. The chain's CDR3 is CASSPSLDAKSEQYF. The CDR3 DNA reads TGCGCCAGCAGCCCTAGCTTGGACGCGAAAAGTGAGCAGTACTTC.

The chain recombines TRBV6-6 with TRBJ2-7, with 7 bases identical to TRBD1. Germline V gene lookup returns CDR1 MNHNY and CDR2 SVGAGI (reference sequence). The CDR3 has 12 amino acids. Trimming at V came to 10 bases and at J to 11 bases, leaving 14 bases not matched to a gene. As DNA, the CDR3 is TGTGCCACCAAAACACCCCAGGGGGTTGAGTACTTC. Residues: CATKTPQGVEYF.

CDR3 in amino acids: CASSSAIASVSPAGQPQHF. CDR3 nucleotides: TGCGCCAGCAGTTCAGCTATTGCTTCGGTTTCCCCCGCAGGACAGCCCCAGCATTTT. The chain uses TRBV10-1 and TRBJ1-5; D is undetermined. Trimming cost V 5 bases and J 7 bases, with 30 bases left between them. The V gene's germline CDR1 is WNHNN and CDR2 SYGVQD (reference sequence). The CDR3 loop spans 19 amino acids.